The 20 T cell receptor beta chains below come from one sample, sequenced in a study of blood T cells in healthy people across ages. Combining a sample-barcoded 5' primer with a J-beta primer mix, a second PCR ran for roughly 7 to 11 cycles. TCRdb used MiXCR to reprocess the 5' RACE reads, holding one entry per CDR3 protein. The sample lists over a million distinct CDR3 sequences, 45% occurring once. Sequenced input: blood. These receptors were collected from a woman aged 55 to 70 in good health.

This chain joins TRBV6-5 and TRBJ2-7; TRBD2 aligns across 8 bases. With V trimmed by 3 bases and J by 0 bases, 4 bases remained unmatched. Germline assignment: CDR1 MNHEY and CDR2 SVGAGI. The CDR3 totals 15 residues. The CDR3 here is CASSYGSGASYEQYF. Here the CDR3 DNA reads TGTGCCAGCAGTTATGGTAGCGGGGCCTCCTACGAGCAGTACTTC.

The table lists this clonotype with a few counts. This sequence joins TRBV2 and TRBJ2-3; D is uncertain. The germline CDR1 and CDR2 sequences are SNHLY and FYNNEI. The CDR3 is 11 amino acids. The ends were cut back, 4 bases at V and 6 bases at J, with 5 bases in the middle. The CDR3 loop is CASSAPDTQYF. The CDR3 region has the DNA TGTGCCAGCAGTGCCCCCGATACGCAGTATTTT.

DNA for the CDR3: TGCGCCAGCAGCTTGGTAGGGCTCGACAATCAGCCCCAGCATTTT. This translates into CASSLVGLDNQPQHF. The chain joins TRBV5-1 to TRBJ1-5; no definite D call. CDR1 SGHRS and CDR2 YFSETQ come from the germline V gene. CDR3 length equals 15 residues. V lost 0 bases, J lost 3 bases, and 10 bases lay in between.

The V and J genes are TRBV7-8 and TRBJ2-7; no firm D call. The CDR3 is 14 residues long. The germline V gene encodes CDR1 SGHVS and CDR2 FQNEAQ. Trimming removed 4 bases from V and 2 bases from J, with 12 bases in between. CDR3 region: CASSSLPQPYEQYF. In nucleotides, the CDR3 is TGTGCCAGCAGCTCGCTGCCCCAGCCCTACGAGCAGTACTTC.

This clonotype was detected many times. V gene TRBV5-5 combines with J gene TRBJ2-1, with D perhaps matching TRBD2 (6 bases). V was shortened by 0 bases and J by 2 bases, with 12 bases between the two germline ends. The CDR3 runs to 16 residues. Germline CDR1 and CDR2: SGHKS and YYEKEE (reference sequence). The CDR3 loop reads CASSLAGGFAYNEQFF. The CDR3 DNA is TGTGCCAGCAGCTTGGCCGGGGGTTTTGCCTACAATGAGCAGTTCTTC.

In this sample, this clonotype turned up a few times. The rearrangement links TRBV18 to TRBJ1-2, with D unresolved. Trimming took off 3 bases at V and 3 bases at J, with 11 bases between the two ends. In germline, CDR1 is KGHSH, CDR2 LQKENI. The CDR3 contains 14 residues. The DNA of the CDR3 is TGTGCCAGCTCACCGGGCGCGGGTTACTATGGCTACACCTTC. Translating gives CASSPGAGYYGYTF.

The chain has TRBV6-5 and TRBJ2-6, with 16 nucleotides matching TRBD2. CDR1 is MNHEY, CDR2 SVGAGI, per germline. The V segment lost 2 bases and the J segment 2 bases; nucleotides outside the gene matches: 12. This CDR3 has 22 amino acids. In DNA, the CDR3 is TGTGCCAGCAGTTACGCCGGGACTAGCGGGAGGGCCTATATCCCTGGGGCCAACGTCCTGACTTTC. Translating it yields CASSYAGTSGRAYIPGANVLTF.

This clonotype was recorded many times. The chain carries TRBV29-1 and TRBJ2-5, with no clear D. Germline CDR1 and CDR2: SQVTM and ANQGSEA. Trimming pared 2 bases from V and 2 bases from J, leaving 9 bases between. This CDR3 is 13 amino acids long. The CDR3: CSVETRWQETQYF. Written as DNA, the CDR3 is TGCAGCGTTGAAACCCGGTGGCAAGAGACCCAGTACTTC.

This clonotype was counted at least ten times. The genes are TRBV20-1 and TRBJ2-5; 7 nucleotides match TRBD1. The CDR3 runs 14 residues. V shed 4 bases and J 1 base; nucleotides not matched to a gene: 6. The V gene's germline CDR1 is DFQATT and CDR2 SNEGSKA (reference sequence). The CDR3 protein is CSANGQDRQETQYF. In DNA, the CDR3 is TGCAGTGCTAACGGACAGGATCGCCAAGAGACCCAGTACTTC.

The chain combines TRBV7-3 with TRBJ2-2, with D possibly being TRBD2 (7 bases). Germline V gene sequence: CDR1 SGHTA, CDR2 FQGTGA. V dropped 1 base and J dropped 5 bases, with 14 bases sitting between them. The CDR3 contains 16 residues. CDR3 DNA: TGTGCCAGCAGCTTAATGGGGGCGGGAGAGACCGGGGAGCTGTTTTTT. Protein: CASSLMGAGETGELFF.

CDR3 region: CASSRTSGQEEFF. The CDR3 DNA follows: TGTGCCAGCTCGCGGACTAGCGGTCAAGAGGAGTTCTTC. This sequence joins TRBV2 and TRBJ2-1, with 10 bases identical to TRBD2. This CDR3 spans 13 amino acids. Germline CDR1 SNHLY, CDR2 FYNNEI. Trimming removed 8 bases from V and 14 bases from J; junction bases left unmatched: 12.

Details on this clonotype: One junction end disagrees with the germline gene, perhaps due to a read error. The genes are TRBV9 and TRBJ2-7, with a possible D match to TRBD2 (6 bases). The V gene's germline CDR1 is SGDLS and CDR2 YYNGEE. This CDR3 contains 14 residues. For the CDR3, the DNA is TGTACCAGCAGCGTATACGGGAGCTCCTACGAGCAGTACTTC. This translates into CTSSVYGSSYEQYF.

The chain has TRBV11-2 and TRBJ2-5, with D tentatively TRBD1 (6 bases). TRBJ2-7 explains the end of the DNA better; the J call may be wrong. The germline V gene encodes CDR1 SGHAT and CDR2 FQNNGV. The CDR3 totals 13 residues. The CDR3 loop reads CASSTRQDYEQYF. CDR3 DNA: TGTGCCAGCAGCACCCGACAGGATTACGAGCAGTACTTC.

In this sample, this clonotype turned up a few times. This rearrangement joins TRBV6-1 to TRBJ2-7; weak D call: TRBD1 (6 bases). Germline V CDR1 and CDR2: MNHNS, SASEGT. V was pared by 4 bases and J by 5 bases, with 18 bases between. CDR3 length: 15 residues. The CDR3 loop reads CASSVRRAGANEQYF. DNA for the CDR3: TGTGCCAGCAGTGTCCGTCGGGCAGGGGCCAACGAGCAGTACTTC.

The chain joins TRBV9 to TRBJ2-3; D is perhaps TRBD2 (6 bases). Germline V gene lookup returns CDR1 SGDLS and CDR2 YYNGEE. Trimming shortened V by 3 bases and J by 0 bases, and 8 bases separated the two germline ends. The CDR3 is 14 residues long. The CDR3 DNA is TGTGCCAGCAGCGCCGCGGGGAGCACAGATACGCAGTATTTT. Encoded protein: CASSAAGSTDTQYF.

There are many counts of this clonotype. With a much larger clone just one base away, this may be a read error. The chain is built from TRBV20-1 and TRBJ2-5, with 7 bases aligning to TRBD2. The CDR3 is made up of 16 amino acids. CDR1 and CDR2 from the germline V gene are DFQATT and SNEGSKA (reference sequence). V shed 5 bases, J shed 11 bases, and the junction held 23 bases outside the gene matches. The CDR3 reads CSADRLAGAPENEQYF. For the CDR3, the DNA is TGCAGTGCTGATCGGTTGGCGGGAGCCCCCGAGAATGAGCAGTACTTC.

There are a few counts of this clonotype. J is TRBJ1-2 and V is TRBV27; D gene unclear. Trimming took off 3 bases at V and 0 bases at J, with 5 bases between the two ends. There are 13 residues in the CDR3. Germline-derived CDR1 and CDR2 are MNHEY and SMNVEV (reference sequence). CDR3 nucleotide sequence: TGTGCCAGCAGTTTTCAGGCTAACTATGGCTACACCTTC. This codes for CASSFQANYGYTF.

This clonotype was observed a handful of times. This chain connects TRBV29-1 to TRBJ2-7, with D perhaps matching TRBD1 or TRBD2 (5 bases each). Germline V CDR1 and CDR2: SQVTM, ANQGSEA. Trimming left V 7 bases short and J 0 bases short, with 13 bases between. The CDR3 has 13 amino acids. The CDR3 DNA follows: TGCAGCGGTACGGGGCCAAGCTCCTACGAGCAGTACTTC. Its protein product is CSGTGPSSYEQYF.

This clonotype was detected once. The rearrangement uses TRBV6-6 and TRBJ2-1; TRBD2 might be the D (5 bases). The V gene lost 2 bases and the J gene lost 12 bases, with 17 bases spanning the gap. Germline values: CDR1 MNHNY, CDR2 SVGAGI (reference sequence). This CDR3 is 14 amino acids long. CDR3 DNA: TGTGCCAGCAGTTACGCGGAGGAGTTCCGGGGGCAGTTCTTC. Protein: CASSYAEEFRGQFF.

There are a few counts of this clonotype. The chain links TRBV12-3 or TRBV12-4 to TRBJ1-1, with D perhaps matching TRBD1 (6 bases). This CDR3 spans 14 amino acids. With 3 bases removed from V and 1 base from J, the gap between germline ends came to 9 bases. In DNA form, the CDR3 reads TGTGCCAGCAGTTTGGAGGGGGAGAACACTGAAGCTTTCTTT. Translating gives CASSLEGENTEAFF.